A selection of T cell receptor beta chains follows, all from one sample in a study of control samples from healthy donors and cancer patients. Sequencing was performed with immunoSEQ multiplex PCR; in TCRdb, only in-frame clones are kept and a portion is missing. The table lists around 80,000 clones, about 94% of them singletons. Sample: blood. The source of these receptors is a woman in her 30s in good health. Each CDR3 is given with its conserved first and last residue. Fields, in order: V gene, J gene, D gene, clone size, CDR3 DNA, CDR3 protein. The D gene is left open where the match is weak. Expanded clones get a size class; other rows say once, few or many, or leave the size out.

TRBV28	TRBJ1-6	-	-	TGTGCCAGCAGCTCCGCAATACAGGGTACGTTTTCACCCCTCCACTTT	CASSSAIQGTFSPLHF
TRBV12-3/TRBV12-4	TRBJ1-2	-	-	TGTGCCAGCAAAGAGGTTGGGGGCTATGGCTACACCTTC	CASKEVGGYGYTF
TRBV19	TRBJ1-3	-	-	TGTGCCAGTAGTTCCCTTGGGGGGTCTTCTGGAAACACCATATATTTT	CASSSLGGSSGNTIYF
TRBV5-1	TRBJ1-6	TRBD1	-	TGCGCCAGCAGCTTGAGGCCGCCGGGACAGGGGAATTCACCCCTCCACTTT	CASSLRPPGQGNSPLHF
TRBV6-1	TRBJ2-4	-	-	TGTGCCAGCAGTGAAAAGGGGTTCGAAAACATTCAGTACTTC	CASSEKGFENIQYF
TRBV7-2	TRBJ1-4	-	-	TGTGCCAGCAGCATAAGTGGGGCCCCTAATGAAAAACTGTTTTTT	CASSISGAPNEKLFF
TRBV5-1	TRBJ1-5	-	-	TGCGCCAGCAGCCTCGGGGGGGGCGATCAGCCCCAGCATTTT	CASSLGGGDQPQHF
TRBV7-9	TRBJ2-6	-	-	TGTGCCAGCAGCTTAGATGGGGCCAACGTCCTGACTTTC	CASSLDGANVLTF
TRBV11-1	TRBJ1-6	-	-	TGTGCCAGCAGTTCACGGACCAATTCACCCCTCCACTTT	CASSSRTNSPLHF
TRBV3-1/TRBV3-2	TRBJ2-1	-	-	TGTGCCAGCAGCCTGGACACCCCCTACAATGAGCAGTTCTTC	CASSLDTPYNEQFF
TRBV6-1	TRBJ1-2	-	-	TGTGCCAGCAGTGACAGGGGAGACGGCTATGGCTACACCTTC	CASSDRGDGYGYTF
TRBV6-1	TRBJ1-4	-	-	TGTGCCAGCAGTGAAGCGGGGGGAAGTAATGAAAAACTGTTTTTT	CASSEAGGSNEKLFF
TRBV4-1	TRBJ1-6	-	-	TGCGCCAGCAGCCAAGACCCGTGGGACATGTCACCCCTCCACTTT	CASSQDPWDMSPLHF
TRBV5-6	TRBJ2-1	TRBD2	-	TGTGCCAGCAGCTTGGCGATCCTAGCGGGGGTTGAGCAGTTCTTC	CASSLAILAGVEQFF
TRBV7-7	TRBJ1-1	-	-	TGTGCTAGCACCCCTTGGTTGGGGTCCAACACTGAAGCTTTCTTT	CASTPWLGSNTEAFF
TRBV5-1	TRBJ1-3	TRBD1	-	TGCGCCAGCAGCTTAGGCGGACAGGGGGGAAACACCATATATTTT	CASSLGGQGGNTIYF
TRBV2	TRBJ1-5	-	-	TGTGCCAGCAGGATGGGGGGGAGCAATCAGCCCCAGCATTTT	CASRMGGSNQPQHF
TRBV29-1	TRBJ1-5	-	-	TGCAGCGTTAAATCCGGGGATCATCAGCCCCAGCATTTT	CSVKSGDHQPQHF
TRBV30	TRBJ1-2	-	-	TGTGCCTGGAGTGTTACAGGCTATGGCTACACCTTC	CAWSVTGYGYTF
TRBV2	TRBJ2-3	-	-	TGTGCCAGCAGGAACACGGCTAGCACAGATACGCAGTATTTT	CASRNTASTDTQYF
TRBV2	TRBJ1-1	-	-	TGTGCCAGCCAGCACCGACCCCAGGGAACTGAAGCTTTCTTT	CASQHRPQGTEAFF
TRBV18	TRBJ1-1	-	-	TGTGCCAGCTCACATTGGGACACAATGAACACTGAAGCTTTCTTT	CASSHWDTMNTEAFF
TRBV3-1/TRBV3-2	TRBJ1-3	-	-	TGTGCCAGCAGCCCCCTCGGGTCCGGAAACACCATATATTTT	CASSPLGSGNTIYF
TRBV4-1	TRBJ2-2	-	-	TGCGCCAGCAGCCAAGTTACGAACACCGGGGAGCTGTTTTTT	CASSQVTNTGELFF
TRBV27	TRBJ1-6	TRBD1	-	TGTGCCAGCAGACAGACAGGGGGCCTAGGGGGGCCCCTCCACTTT	CASRQTGGLGGPLHF
TRBV18	TRBJ1-5	-	-	TGTGCCAGCTCACCTGGGGGGGGCAATCAGCCCCAGCATTTT	CASSPGGGNQPQHF
TRBV2	TRBJ1-1	-	-	TGTGCCAGCAGTGAGGGTAGGGGAGGAACTGAAGCTTTCTTT	CASSEGRGGTEAFF
TRBV9	TRBJ1-2	-	-	TGTGCCAGCACGAACGAGGAAAGGCGCCACTATGGCTACACCTTC	CASTNEERRHYGYTF
TRBV12-3/TRBV12-4	TRBJ1-3	-	-	TGTGCCAGCAGGCAGGGGCTATATTTT	CASRQGLYF
TRBV27	TRBJ2-1	-	-	TGTGCCAGCAGTTTTGTTAGCGGTTCCTACAATGAGCAGTTCTTC	CASSFVSGSYNEQFF
TRBV7-9	TRBJ1-1	-	-	TGTGCCAGCAGCTTAGTCCCTGAAGCTTTCTTT	CASSLVPEAFF
TRBV27	TRBJ1-3	-	-	TGTGCCAGCAGTGCCCGGGGGGTGGAAAACACCATATATTTT	CASSARGVENTIYF
TRBV5-4	TRBJ1-3	-	-	TGTGCCAGCAGCTCCCAGGACTTCGGAAACACCATATATTTT	CASSSQDFGNTIYF
TRBV7-2	TRBJ2-1	-	-	TGTGCCAGCAGCCACGACGGAGTAAGCGAGCAGTTCTTC	CASSHDGVSEQFF
TRBV2	TRBJ2-1	-	-	TGTGCCAGCAGCCACCTGGGGGAGCAGTTCTTC	CASSHLGEQFF
TRBV7-9	TRBJ1-1	-	-	TGTGCCAGCAGCCAATCACTGGGTTACACTGAAGCTTTCTTT	CASSQSLGYTEAFF
TRBV12-3/TRBV12-4	TRBJ1-2	-	-	TGTGCCAGCGGGGTATCAGGGTCCTATGGCTACACCTTC	CASGVSGSYGYTF
TRBV2	TRBJ1-4	TRBD1	once	TGTGCCAGCAGCCGGACAGGGTCCTATGAAAAACTGTTTTTT	CASSRTGSYEKLFF
TRBV21-1	TRBJ2-2	-	-	TGTGCCAGCATCACGATTGAACACGGGACGGCGAACACCGGGGAGCTGTTTTTT	CASITIEHGTANTGELFF
TRBV29-1	TRBJ2-1	-	-	TGCAGCGTTCTTAAATGGGACAATGAGCAGTTCTTC	CSVLKWDNEQFF
TRBV7-9	TRBJ1-1	-	once	TGTGCCAGCAGCTTAGTCAAGTCAGGATGGACTGAAGCTTTCTTT	CASSLVKSGWTEAFF
TRBV18	TRBJ1-4	-	-	TGTGCCAGCTCACCAGTTTTCGGGGGCGCGGGAGAAAAACTGTTTTTT	CASSPVFGGAGEKLFF
TRBV14	TRBJ1-1	-	-	TGTGCCAGCAGTCTGGGACAACACGAGAACACTGAAGCTTTCTTT	CASSLGQHENTEAFF
TRBV3-1/TRBV3-2	TRBJ1-5	-	-	TGTGCCAGCAGCCAAACAGGCAATCAGCCCCAGCATTTT	CASSQTGNQPQHF